Each of the 25 T cell receptor beta chains below was sequenced from the same sample in a study of identical twins listed by TCRdb under 2016. Libraries were built with 5' RACE. Sequencer: Illumina HiSeq 2000. The public sequencing data were trimmed at Q25 with fastp and processed into clonotypes with MiXCR by TCRdb, which kept only in-frame beta chains. Rows with a matching CDR3 protein are joined into one entry that keeps the most common DNA and genes. Across this sample there are under 350,000 distinct CDR3 sequences, with nearly 9.5% seen only once. The ten biggest clones cover about 7.1% of the sample. The same specimen was also included in a second study, on yellow fever vaccine responses in identical twins.

What was sequenced was CD8+ T cells sorted from blood. The receptor source for this set is a young woman in good health.

As to this clonotype: A much bigger clone sits one base away, suggesting this may be a read error. This sequence joins TRBV6-2 or TRBV6-3 and TRBJ2-1, with TRBD1 matching 7 bases. This CDR3 is built from 17 residues. Germline V CDR1 and CDR2: MNHEY, SVGEGT. After removal of 1 base from V and 5 bases from J, the junction contained 11 bases not matched to a gene. The CDR3 bases are TGTGCCAGCAGTTACTTAAAGACAGGGTCTACCCACAATGAGCAGTTCTTC. Encoded protein: CASSYLKTGSTHNEQFF.

This sequence joins TRBV10-1 and TRBJ2-2; 7 nucleotides agree with TRBD2. V dropped 10 bases and J dropped 3; count of bases not matched to a gene: 8. This CDR3 is 14 amino acids long. The germline V gene has CDR1 WNHNN and CDR2 SYGVQD (reference sequence). The CDR3 sequence is CATSGGLHTGELFF. CDR3 sequence (DNA): TGCGCCACATCGGGGGGTTTGCACACCGGGGAGCTGTTTTTT.

This clonotype was observed a handful of times. The V call is TRBV27, the J call TRBJ2-2; TRBD1 agrees at 10 bases. CDR3 length: 14 residues. V trimming: 5 bases; J trimming: 8 bases; junction bases outside the gene matches: 5. CDR1 is MNHEY, CDR2 SMNVEV, per germline (reference sequence). The CDR3 sequence is CASSDRGLVGELFF. The DNA for the CDR3 is TGTGCCAGCAGTGACAGGGGGCTTGTAGGGGAGCTGTTTTTT.

This clonotype was observed at least ten times. This chain uses TRBV6-1 with TRBJ2-7; 13 bases are a match to TRBD2. Per germline, CDR1 MNHNS and CDR2 SASEGT. The CDR3 consists of 16 residues. V lost 6 bases, J lost 2 bases, and 7 bases stayed unmatched. The CDR3 here is CASRGLAGALAYEQYF. The CDR3 region has the DNA TGTGCCAGCAGAGGACTAGCGGGGGCCCTGGCCTACGAGCAGTACTTC.

There are a few counts of this clonotype. The chain's CDR3 is CASSQESQVTDTQYF. The CDR3 DNA is TGCGCCAGCAGCCAAGAATCCCAGGTCACAGATACGCAGTATTTT. The rearrangement uses TRBV4-1 and TRBJ2-3, with D hard to call. The germline V gene has CDR1 MGHRA and CDR2 YSYEKL. Trimming shortened V by 0 bases and J by 2 bases, and 9 bases separated the two germline ends. CDR3 length: 15 amino acids.

This clonotype was counted ten times or more. V and J are TRBV4-3 and TRBJ2-2; 7 nucleotides match TRBD2. The V segment lost 1 base and the J segment 5 bases; nucleotides outside the gene matches: 7. The CDR3 runs to 16 residues. Germline V gene data show CDR1 as LGHNA and CDR2 as YSLEER. CDR3 bases: TGCGCCAGCAGCCAAGGAGCGCTAGCGGAGACCGGGGAGCTGTTTTTT. As protein: CASSQGALAETGELFF.

The chain employs TRBV24-1 and TRBJ2-7; 8 bases fit TRBD1. The CDR3 has 14 residues. Germline V gene lookup returns CDR1 KGHDR and CDR2 SFDVKD. After removal of 4 bases from V and 1 base from J, the junction contained 2 bases not matched to a gene. The CDR3 sequence is CATSDRDRSYEQYF. CDR3 in DNA: TGTGCCACCAGTGACCGGGACAGGTCCTACGAGCAGTACTTC.

The genes are TRBV20-1 and TRBJ2-7; maybe TRBD1 (6 bases). Per germline, CDR1 DFQATT and CDR2 SNEGSKA (reference sequence). This CDR3 region has 13 residues. Trimming removed 6 bases from V and 1 base from J, with 13 bases in between. CDR3 region: CSAVGQLSYEQYF. The CDR3 DNA reads as TGCAGTGCCGTAGGACAGCTTTCCTACGAGCAGTACTTC.

The table lists this clonotype with many counts. The chain recombines TRBV28 with TRBJ2-1; a possible D gene is TRBD2 (6 bases). CDR1 and CDR2 (germline): MDHEN, SYDVKM. The CDR3 is 14 residues long. V lost 4 bases and J lost 7, with 14 bases in between. CDR3 bases: TGTGCCAGCAGTTCCGGGACTGTTAAGAATGAGCAGTTCTTC. This gives the protein CASSSGTVKNEQFF.

This clonotype was observed a handful of times. J is TRBJ2-2 and V is TRBV5-1; 7 positions agree with TRBD2. CDR3 length equals 16 residues. Per germline, CDR1 SGHRS and CDR2 YFSETQ. J was trimmed by 4 bases and V by 1 base; bases with no gene match: 7. The CDR3, as DNA: TGCGCCAGCAGCTTGAAAGGACTAGTAGCCACCGGGGAGCTGTTTTTT. Its translation: CASSLKGLVATGELFF.

The chain recombines TRBV27 with TRBJ1-5; D not resolved. Looked up from germline, CDR1 is MNHEY and CDR2 is SMNVEV (reference sequence). V was trimmed by 1 base and J by 2 bases, leaving 3 bases between them. This CDR3 has 13 amino acids. This CDR3 is CASSLFGNQPQHF. CDR3 sequence (DNA): TGTGCCAGCAGTTTATTCGGCAATCAGCCCCAGCATTTT.

The V gene is TRBV3-1, the J gene TRBJ2-2; no firm D call. Germline assignment: CDR1 LGHDT and CDR2 YNNKEL (reference sequence). The CDR3 has 17 residues. The V gene lost 3 bases and the J gene lost 2 bases, with 16 bases spanning the gap. This chain's CDR3 is CASSHEDAWVNTGELFF. The CDR3 DNA follows: TGTGCCAGCAGCCACGAGGACGCTTGGGTAAACACCGGGGAGCTGTTTTTT.

As regards this clonotype: At one of its ends the junction is not consistent with the germline gene, which may arise from a read error. V usage is TRBV12-3 or TRBV12-4 and J usage is TRBJ2-1, with 7 bases matching TRBD2. The CDR3 sequence is 19 residues long. In nucleotides, the CDR3 is TGTACCAGCAGTTTAGCGGGTGCGGCCGGACCCGACCCTTACAATGAGCAGTTCTTC. Its translation: CTSSLAGAAGPDPYNEQFF.

The chain joins TRBV12-3 or TRBV12-4 to TRBJ2-7, with D uncertain. CDR3 size: 15 residues. Trimming shortened V by 5 bases and J by 3 bases, and 17 bases separated the two germline ends. CDR3 coding DNA: TGTGCCAGCAGTCCCCCCTCCTCGATCAACTACGAGCAGTACTTC. Amino acids: CASSPPSSINYEQYF.

This clonotype has more than one count but fewer than ten. The chain is built from TRBV29-1 and TRBJ2-1, with unresolved D. The germline V and J ends were trimmed by 4 bases and 6 bases, with 7 bases remaining between them. Germline lookup yields CDR1 SQVTM and CDR2 ANQGSEA. This CDR3 comprises 11 residues. For the CDR3, the DNA is TGCAGCGTTGGCGTGAGCAATGAGCAGTTCTTC. Encoded protein: CSVGVSNEQFF.

This clonotype was seen at least ten times. The chain uses TRBV4-3 and TRBJ2-2; 7 positions match TRBD2. The CDR3 loop spans 13 amino acids. The junction had 4 bases not matched to a gene; V was cut back by 8 bases and J by 4 bases. Germline V CDR1 and CDR2: LGHNA, YSLEER. The CDR3 here is CASGGLGTGELFF. The CDR3 nucleotides are TGCGCCAGCGGAGGACTAGGCACCGGGGAGCTGTTTTTT.

This chain links TRBV29-1 with TRBJ2-1, with 8 bases fitting TRBD2. This CDR3 has 18 residues. Germline V gene sequence: CDR1 SQVTM, CDR2 ANQGSEA. The J segment lost 6 bases and the V segment lost 0 bases, leaving 16 bases of the junction unmatched. The CDR3 bases are TGCAGCGTTGAAGACCCAGTAAGAGCGGGAGACTTTATCAATGAGCAGTTCTTC. As protein: CSVEDPVRAGDFINEQFF.

CDR3 in DNA: TGTGCCACCAGCAGAGGGGACAGCCGTGGGTACGAGCAGTACTTC. This gives the protein CATSRGDSRGYEQYF. The V gene is TRBV15, the J gene TRBJ2-7; TRBD1 aligns across 7 bases. The CDR3 has 15 amino acids. Trimming cost V 1 base and J 4 bases; bases outside gene matches: 7. Germline CDR1 LNHNV, CDR2 YYDKDF (reference sequence).

The chain employs TRBV4-3 and TRBJ1-2; 8 positions match TRBD1. Germline V gene lookup returns CDR1 LGHNA and CDR2 YSLEER. V lost 1 base to trimming and J lost 6 bases; unmatched junction nucleotides: 4. The CDR3 sequence is 14 residues long. CDR3 DNA: TGCGCCAGCAGCCAAGTGGGACAGGCCGATGGCTACACCTTC. Amino acids: CASSQVGQADGYTF.

This clonotype has at least ten counts. The CDR3 loop reads CASSQDRGFLETQYF. The CDR3 DNA follows: TGCGCCAGCAGCCAAGATCGGGGTTTTTTAGAGACCCAGTACTTC. The gene calls are TRBV4-3 and TRBJ2-5; D is possibly TRBD2 (5 bases). V gave up 0 bases and J gave up 4 bases, with 12 bases separating them. Germline V lookup: CDR1 LGHNA, CDR2 YSLEER. The CDR3 contains 15 residues.

This clonotype showed up many times. The rearrangement links TRBV5-6 to TRBJ2-2, with 9 positions matching TRBD1. V lost 6 bases, J lost 5 bases, and 11 bases stayed unmatched. CDR1 SGHDT and CDR2 YYEEEE come from the germline V gene. This CDR3 spans 16 amino acids. CDR3 protein: CASTDNRGQWTGELFF. The CDR3 region has the DNA TGTGCCAGCACGGATAACAGGGGGCAGTGGACCGGGGAGCTGTTTTTT.

There are many counts of this clonotype. The chain joins TRBV27 to TRBJ2-1; 9 positions agree with TRBD2. The trim removed 6 bases at V and 4 bases at J, leaving 7 bases unmatched. The germline CDR1 and CDR2 sequences are MNHEY and SMNVEV (reference sequence). This CDR3 spans 15 amino acids. This CDR3 is CASSFSGSFYNEQFF. The CDR3 bases are TGTGCCAGCAGCTTTAGCGGGAGCTTTTACAATGAGCAGTTCTTC.

This clonotype was counted only a few times. The genes are TRBV12-3 or TRBV12-4 and TRBJ2-7; the match to TRBD1 covers 7 bases. The CDR3 is made up of 15 amino acids. Trimming removed 6 bases from V and 3 bases from J; junction bases left unmatched: 11. The CDR3 is CASRFRLDRFYEQYF. The CDR3 DNA follows: TGTGCCAGCAGGTTTCGCTTGGACAGGTTCTACGAGCAGTACTTC.

This clonotype occurred a few times. The chain carries TRBV3-1 and TRBJ2-5; 8 positions agree with TRBD1. V trimming: 8 bases; J trimming: 2 bases; junction bases outside the gene matches: 13. The CDR3 is 16 amino acids. Looked up from germline, CDR1 is LGHDT and CDR2 is YNNKEL (reference sequence). The CDR3 sequence is CASRKTGVGAQETQYF. The CDR3 DNA reads TGTGCCAGCCGGAAGACAGGGGTGGGGGCACAAGAGACCCAGTACTTC.

V and J are TRBV27 and TRBJ2-5; D is perhaps TRBD2 (6 bases). CDR3 size: 15 residues. Trimming took 7 bases from V and 4 from J, leaving 19 bases between them. Germline-derived CDR1 and CDR2 are MNHEY and SMNVEV (reference sequence). The CDR3: CASMRLFGEVETQYF. The CDR3 nucleotides are TGTGCCAGCATGCGGTTGTTTGGGGAGGTAGAGACCCAGTACTTC.